The 9 T cell receptor beta chains presented below share a single source sample, sequenced in a study of T cell responses to AZD1222 COVID-19 vaccine. Clones were read by immunoSEQ multiplex PCR, and TCRdb kept only the in-frame ones, dropping some. This sample yields approximately 94,000 clones, of which approximately 90% are seen a single time; about 15% belongs to the top ten. Sequenced here: peripheral blood, sampled on day 0 of AZD1222 vaccination. The receptors originated from an adult in good health.

J is TRBJ1-4 and V is TRBV18, with D tentatively TRBD1 (6 bases). The germline V gene has CDR1 KGHSH and CDR2 LQKENI. The length of the CDR3 is 14 residues. V was clipped by 4 bases and J by 6 bases, with 12 bases between them. The CDR3 sequence is CASSLTGLDEKLFF. CDR3 in DNA: TGTGCCAGCTCACTAACAGGGTTGGATGAAAAACTGTTTTTT.

CDR3 coding DNA: TGTGCCAGCAGGGGTAGCGGGGGGGCCTCGGAGACCCAGTACTTC. Translating it yields CASRGSGGASETQYF. J is TRBJ2-5 and V is TRBV27; TRBD2 matches 11 bases. This CDR3 spans 15 amino acids. With V trimmed by 6 bases and J by 5 bases, 8 bases remained unmatched. The germline V gene encodes CDR1 MNHEY and CDR2 SMNVEV (reference sequence).

The V call is TRBV15, the J call TRBJ1-2; D remains unclear. In germline, CDR1 is LNHNV, CDR2 YYDKDF (reference sequence). Trimming took 0 bases from V and 4 from J, leaving 9 bases between them. The CDR3 is 14 amino acids. The CDR3 loop is CATSRDHRTYGYTF. CDR3 DNA: TGTGCCACCAGCAGAGACCACAGAACCTATGGCTACACCTTC.

The chain couples TRBV20-1 to TRBJ2-7, with a weak D call TRBD2 (5 bases). This CDR3 has 10 residues. Germline CDR1 DFQATT, CDR2 SNEGSKA (reference sequence). The ends were cut back, 6 bases at V and 6 bases at J, with 9 bases in the middle. CDR3 sequence: CSAPGSEQYF. CDR3 nucleotides: TGCAGTGCACCGGGGTCCGAGCAGTACTTC.

This clone came up once. The V and J genes are TRBV2 and TRBJ2-1, with 7 bases identical to TRBD1. Germline trimming cut 6 bases from V and 1 base from J; bases unmatched to any gene: 3. The CDR3 runs to 14 residues. Germline CDR1 is SNHLY and CDR2 is FYNNEI. The CDR3 sequence is CASRVRGSYNEQFF. As DNA, the CDR3 is TGTGCCAGCAGGGTCAGGGGGTCCTACAATGAGCAGTTCTTC.

The chain uses TRBV7-3 and TRBJ2-3, with 10 bases fitting TRBD1. The CDR3 length is 16 residues. Germline V CDR1 and CDR2: SGHTA, FQGTGA. Trimming cost V 5 bases and J 4 bases; bases outside gene matches: 9. The CDR3 loop is CASSREGTGVSDTQYF. The CDR3 DNA sequence: TGTGCCAGCAGCAGAGAAGGGACAGGGGTGTCAGATACGCAGTATTTT.

This clone was found once. This chain links TRBV29-1 with TRBJ2-7; 10 bases line up with TRBD2. V lost 4 bases to trimming and J lost 4 bases; unmatched junction nucleotides: 7. The CDR3 is 14 amino acids. CDR1 is SQVTM and CDR2 is ANQGSEA in the germline V gene. This CDR3 is CSVASGGPAYEQYF. CDR3 sequence (DNA): TGCAGCGTTGCTAGCGGGGGCCCTGCTTACGAGCAGTACTTC.

This clone was picked up one time. The V gene is TRBV4-3, the J gene TRBJ2-7, with 9 nucleotides matching TRBD2. Germline V lookup: CDR1 LGHNA, CDR2 YSLEER. The length of the CDR3 is 16 residues. V was clipped by 0 bases and J by 6 bases; unmatched bases: 9. The CDR3 sequence: CASSQDWLAGFSEQYF. For the CDR3, the DNA is TGCGCCAGCAGCCAAGACTGGCTAGCGGGATTCAGCGAGCAGTACTTC.

The chain links TRBV4-3 to TRBJ1-5; 8 bases are shared with TRBD1. The CDR3 has 18 amino acids. CDR1 is LGHNA and CDR2 is YSLEER in the germline V gene. The V and J ends lost 0 bases and 2 bases, in that order; junction bases with no gene match: 9. The CDR3 reads CASSQESPATGGNQPQHF. The CDR3 bases are TGCGCCAGCAGCCAAGAGTCCCCCGCGACAGGGGGCAATCAGCCCCAGCATTTT.